Shown below are 10 T cell receptor beta chains from a single sample sequenced in a study of T-cell memory formation after mild COVID-19. TCRdb recomputed calls from the 5' RACE reads with MiXCR, one row per CDR3 protein. This sample has under 600,000 distinct CDR3 sequences, with less than 25% found just once. The sequenced material came from PBMCs or a T cell subset sorted from them (not recorded which). Every receptor here comes from an adult woman who had mild COVID-19 (a few samples of this study predate the infection). Cell type and time point are not known.

This chain joins TRBV6-2 or TRBV6-3 and TRBJ2-6, with 8 bases matching TRBD1. This CDR3 region has 16 residues. J gave up 0 bases and V 6 bases, and 4 bases lay outside the gene matches. Germline V gene sequence: CDR1 MNHEY, CDR2 SVGEGT. The DNA for the CDR3 is TGTGCCAGCAGAGACAGGGGACACTCTGGGGCCAACGTCCTGACTTTC. Its translation is CASRDRGHSGANVLTF.

This clonotype was seen a handful of times. The chain employs TRBV29-1 and TRBJ2-1; the D gene could be TRBD1 or TRBD2 (5 bases each). The CDR3 spans 12 residues. Deletions cut 1 base from V and 7 bases from J, with 8 bases between. From germline, CDR1 is SQVTM and CDR2 ANQGSEA. Written as DNA, the CDR3 is TGCAGCGTTGAAGTCGAGGGGAATGAGCAGTTCTTC. Protein: CSVEVEGNEQFF.

This clonotype has ten or more counts. The V gene is TRBV7-9, the J gene TRBJ2-7; D might be TRBD2 (5 bases). CDR3 size: 13 residues. V was pared by 4 bases and J by 2 bases, with 9 bases between. Germline values: CDR1 SEHNR, CDR2 FQNEAQ (reference sequence). CDR3 amino acids: CASSSSGAYEQYF. The CDR3 nucleotides read TGTGCCAGCAGCTCCTCCGGGGCCTACGAGCAGTACTTC.

The rearrangement joins TRBV7-9 to TRBJ2-1; D unresolved. This CDR3 region has 15 residues. The germline V and J ends were trimmed by 4 bases and 6 bases, with 16 bases remaining between them. Germline V lookup: CDR1 SEHNR, CDR2 FQNEAQ (reference sequence). The CDR3 DNA is TGTGCCAGCAGCTCCGTTACCGGAGCCCTCAATGAGCAGTTCTTC. Translated: CASSSVTGALNEQFF. The full variable domain, its missing parts supplied by reference TRBV7-9 and TRBJ2-1, is DTGVSQNPRHKITKRGQNVTFRCDPISEHNRLYWYRQTLGQGPEFLTYFQNEAQLEKSRLLSDRFSAERPKGSFSTLEIQRTEQGDSAMYLCASSSVTGALNEQFFGPGTRLTVL.

The chain employs TRBV30 and TRBJ1-6, with 8 bases aligning to TRBD1. This CDR3 region has 13 residues. Trimming cost V 7 bases and J 7 bases; bases outside gene matches: 6. Germline CDR1 GTSNPN, CDR2 SVGIG (reference sequence). CDR3 sequence: CALDRERNSPLHF. CDR3 DNA: TGTGCCTTGGACAGGGAAAGAAATTCACCCCTCCACTTT.

The V call is TRBV4-3, the J call TRBJ2-1, with 10 bases that match TRBD2. In germline, CDR1 is LGHNA, CDR2 YSLEER. This CDR3 is 16 amino acids long. J lost 7 bases, V lost 1 base, and 7 bases had no gene match. The CDR3 nucleotides are TGCGCCAGCAGCCAAGGTGTTAGCGGGAGGAGAAATGAGCAGTTCTTC. This translates into CASSQGVSGRRNEQFF.

There are a few counts of this clonotype. V gene TRBV2 combines with J gene TRBJ2-3, with 8 bases that match TRBD1. V trimming: 4 bases; J trimming: 3 bases; junction bases outside the gene matches: 6. The CDR3 consists of 15 residues. Germline V lookup: CDR1 SNHLY, CDR2 FYNNEI. The CDR3: CASSVQGARTDTQYF. The DNA of the CDR3 is TGTGCCAGCAGTGTTCAGGGGGCCAGGACAGATACGCAGTATTTT.

This clonotype showed up just a few times. The rearrangement uses TRBV6-5 and TRBJ2-7, with TRBD1 matching over 8 bases. The CDR3 is 14 residues long. Looked up from germline, CDR1 is MNHEY and CDR2 is SVGAGI. The V and J ends lost 7 bases and 1 base, in that order; junction bases with no gene match: 6. CDR3 nucleotide sequence: TGTGCCAGCAAACGGACAGGGTTATCCTACGAGCAGTACTTC. Amino acid sequence: CASKRTGLSYEQYF.

The sample holds a few counts of this clonotype. The CDR3 reads CASSSGQGLGQPQHF. DNA of the CDR3: TGCGCCAGCAGCTCGGGACAGGGCTTGGGTCAGCCCCAGCATTTT. The rearrangement links TRBV5-1 to TRBJ1-5; TRBD1 matches at 9 bases. This CDR3 has 15 residues. Trimming removed 3 bases from V and 6 bases from J; junction bases left unmatched: 7. Germline CDR1 SGHRS, CDR2 YFSETQ. Based on the CDR3 plus reference TRBV5-1 and TRBJ1-5, the full variable domain is KAGVTQTPRYLIKTRGQQVTLSCSPISGHRSVSWYQQTPGQGLQFLFEYFSETQRNKGNFPGRFSGRQFSNSRSEMNVSTLELGDSALYLCASSSGQGLGQPQHFGDGTRLSIL.

This clonotype was seen at least ten times. J is TRBJ2-5 and V is TRBV5-1; the match to TRBD1 covers 7 bases. CDR1 and CDR2 from the germline V gene are SGHRS and YFSETQ. This CDR3 spans 14 amino acids. V lost 3 bases and J lost 4; bases outside the gene matches: 6. Here the CDR3 reads CASSYGAGGETQYF. DNA of the CDR3: TGCGCCAGCAGCTACGGGGCAGGGGGAGAGACCCAGTACTTC.